This TCR beta chain was recorded in a study of T-cell memory formation after mild COVID-19. There are many counts of this clonotype. This CDR3 spans 12 amino acids. With 8 bases removed from V and 2 bases from J, the gap between germline ends came to 7 bases. Germline CDR1 and CDR2: MNHEY and SVGAGI. One entry per CDR3 protein results from TCRdb running MiXCR on the 5' RACE reads. This sample carries 150,000 to 200,000 distinct CDR3 sequences, around 13% of them seen once, and the ten largest clones take approximately 3.4%. The sample consisted of PBMCs or a T cell subset sorted from them (not recorded which). The rearrangement links TRBV6-5 to TRBJ1-3, with D uncertain. The clonotype was recovered from a man younger than 35 who had mild COVID-19 (a few samples of this study predate the infection). Cell type and time point are not known. CDR3 loop: CASGEAGNTIYF. The CDR3 nucleotides read TGTGCCAGCGGGGAGGCTGGAAACACCATATATTTT.